The TCR beta chain under discussion was sequenced for a study of identifying expanded T cells in peripheral blood. Assay: immunoSEQ multiplex PCR; the TCRdb copy retains only in-frame clones and omits some. Among tens of thousands of clones listed, approximately 91% were seen once. Healthy donors had no documented immune events, such as infections, while sampled. To note about this clone: Antigen: not known.

The CDR3 sequence is 12 residues long. V lost 6 bases to trimming and J lost 7 bases; unmatched junction nucleotides: 4. Germline V gene sequence: CDR1 MNHNS, CDR2 SASEGT. Study findings and constraints: Clone count variance between two-week samples rose with total template count. About 1.3 clones differed between technical replicates, versus approximately 16 and 19 over time.

The sample taken for sequencing was blood. This sequence originates from a person aged 18 to 75 in good health. The chain combines TRBV6-1 with TRBJ1-1, with TRBD1 matching 8 bases. The CDR3 region has the DNA TGTGCCAGCAGCGACAGGGGCCGTGAAGCTTTCTTT. Translation: CASSDRGREAFF.